The clone carrying this T cell receptor beta chain has at least ten counts. The patients had localized lung adenocarcinoma, a non-small cell subtype. This specimen comes from a study of CD4 and CD8 cells across lung adenocarcinoma regions. Germline V gene sequence: CDR1 MNHNS, CDR2 SASEGT. Trimming removed 5 bases from V and 1 base from J, with 12 bases in between. CDR3 length: 14 residues. TCRdb used MiXCR to reprocess the PCR reads, holding one entry per CDR3 protein. Here the sample spans about 18,000 distinct CDR3 sequences, 45% to 50% being singletons. V gene TRBV6-1 combines with J gene TRBJ2-7; D gene uncertain. The sample consisted of CD8+ T cells from the margin of a lung tumor. This receptor was taken from a male donor with lung adenocarcinoma. The CD4 and CD8 labels of this study may be unreliable. The CDR3: CASSSSWDSYEQYF. The CDR3 DNA sequence: TGTGCCAGCAGTAGTTCCTGGGATTCCTACGAGCAGTACTTC.